This TCR beta chain appears in the sequencing data of a study of blood T cell repertoires in COVID-19. Study-level background: PBMCs, B-cell-depleted T cells, or T cells provided the cDNA or gDNA that made up the material.

This clone was detected only once. The CDR3 totals 14 residues. Trimming shortened V by 5 bases and J by 2 bases, and 12 bases separated the two germline ends. Germline V gene sequence: CDR1 SGHAT, CDR2 FQNNGV. TCRdb's table, derived via immunoSEQ multiplex PCR, lists solely in-frame clones and lacks some. The table lists some 100,000 clones, roughly four fifths of them singletons. V usage is TRBV11-2 and J usage is TRBJ1-2, with D possibly being TRBD1 (6 bases). This TCR derives from a human donor in a cohort sampled during active COVID-19. The sample was peripheral blood. The CDR3 nucleotides read TGTGCCAGCAGCCGTACGGACAGCAACTATGGCTACACCTTC. It specifies CASSRTDSNYGYTF.